The clone carrying this TCR beta chain showed up just once. The antigen remains undetermined. The sample originates from a study of Ad26.COV2.S vaccination and SARS-CoV-2 variants. The V end lost 2 bases, the J end lost 1 base, and 14 bases lay between the germline ends. The CDR3 runs to 16 residues. Per the germline V gene, CDR1 is SGHVS and CDR2 is FNYEAQ. Treatment denoted: some 19 received Ad26.COV2.S at low or high dose, single or two shots; roughly five received placebo; per-sample allocation not given. Samples were taken on day 63 after the first vaccine or placebo injection. Donation was by an adult aged 18-55 years who was in Boston. It was Wuhan-strain SARS-CoV-2 spike that the Ad26 vaccine vector expressed. Study results and limitations: After vaccination, reports described spike-specific CD8+ and CD4+ T cell responses as showing substantial breadth. Placebo recipients had lower spike-specific TCR breadth than vaccine recipients.

Method: immunoSEQ multiplex PCR; TCRdb's copy keeps in-frame clones and lacks some. The sample records around 450,000 clones, around 90% being singletons. The chain combines TRBV7-6 with TRBJ2-5, with D possibly matching TRBD2 (6 bases). The receptor was isolated from a person between 18 and 65 years old who received the Ad26.COV2.S COVID-19 vaccine or a placebo. This specimen consisted of peripheral blood, obtained in a trial of Ad26.COV2.S vaccine versus placebo. In DNA form, the CDR3 reads TGTGCCAGCAGCTTATTTAGCGGCGCGGCCCAAGAGACCCAGTACTTC. The encoded protein is CASSLFSGAAQETQYF.